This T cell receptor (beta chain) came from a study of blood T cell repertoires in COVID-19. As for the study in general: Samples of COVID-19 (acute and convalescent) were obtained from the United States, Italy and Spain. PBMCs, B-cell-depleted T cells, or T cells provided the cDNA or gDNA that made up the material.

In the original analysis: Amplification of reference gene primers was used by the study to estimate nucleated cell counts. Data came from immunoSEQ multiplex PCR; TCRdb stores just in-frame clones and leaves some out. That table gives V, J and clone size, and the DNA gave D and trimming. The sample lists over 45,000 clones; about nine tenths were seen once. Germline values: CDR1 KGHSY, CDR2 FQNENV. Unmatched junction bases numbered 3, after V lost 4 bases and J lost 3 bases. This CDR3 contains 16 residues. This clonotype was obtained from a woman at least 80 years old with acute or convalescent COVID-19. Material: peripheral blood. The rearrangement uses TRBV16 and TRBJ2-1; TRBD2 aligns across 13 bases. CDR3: CASSLGLAGDYNEQFF. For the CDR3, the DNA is TGTGCCAGCAGCCTCGGACTAGCGGGGGACTACAATGAGCAGTTCTTC. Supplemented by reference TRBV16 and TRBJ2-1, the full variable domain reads GEEVAQTPKHLVRGEGQKAKLYCAPIKGHSYVFWYQQVLKNEFKFLISFQNENVFDETGMPKERFSAKCLPNSPCSLEIQATKLEDSAVYFCASSLGLAGDYNEQFFGPGTRLTVL.